This is a list of T cell receptor beta chains from one sample in a study of tumor-infiltrating lymphocytes in primary liver carcinoma. TCRdb re-derived calls from the multiplex PCR reads in MiXCR, one entry per CDR3 protein. Found here are roughly 25,000 distinct CDR3 sequences, around 79% of them singletons; the top ten hold 40% to 55%. Sequencing was done on a sample of liver tumor tissue from sampling region 3. These receptors were taken from a man aged 40-50 years with primary liver carcinoma and hepatitis B virus infection. CDR3s include the opening cysteine and the closing phenylalanine or tryptophan. A D gene is named only where the DNA matches it firmly. Clone size is shown for a subset of rows, as once, few, many or a class of expanded clone.

TRBJ2-5,TRBD2,TRBV11-2,NA,TGTGTCAACAGCCAAACACCTGGCGGGGGAAAAGAGACCCAGTACTTC,CVNSQTPGGGKETQYF
TRBJ2-7,NA,TRBV12-3/TRBV12-4,NA,TGTACCAGCAGTTTAATAAGCTCCGGTAGCTCCTACGAGCAGTATTTC,CTSSLISSGSSYEQYF
TRBJ2-7,NA,TRBV7-9,many,TGTGCCAGCAGCTGGGGCTACGAGCAGTACTTC,CASSWGYEQYF
TRBJ2-7,NA,TRBV12-3/TRBV12-4,NA,TGTGCCAGCGGTATCGGGACAAGGGGCCCCTATGAGCAGTACTTC,CASGIGTRGPYEQYF
TRBJ2-7,NA,TRBV30,NA,TGTACCTTGAGTTCGGGCGCACCAAGCGAGCAGTACTTC,CTLSSGAPSEQYF
TRBJ2-3,NA,TRBV7-2,NA,TGTGCCAGCAGCTTTGGCATTGGGGACACATACACAGATACGCAGTATTTT,CASSFGIGDTYTDTQYF
TRBJ2-7,TRBD2,TRBV5-4,NA,TGTGCCAGCAGCTCTGGACTAGTGAGTGAAGTAGGCTATGAGCAGTACTTC,CASSSGLVSEVGYEQYF
TRBJ2-7,TRBD2,TRBV4-2,NA,TGTGCCACCAGCCAAGAGGGACTAGCAGGAGGCCTCTCATACGAGCAGTACTTC,CATSQEGLAGGLSYEQYF
TRBJ2-2,NA,TRBV5-1,NA,TGCGCCAACAGCGGCTCGCCCTCTGGCCCCTACATCGGGGAGCTGTTTTTT,CANSGSPSGPYIGELFF
TRBJ2-7,NA,TRBV5-4,NA,TGTGCCAGCAGCAAAGACGGGGCTACCGGTGGCTGCGAGCAGTACTTC,CASSKDGATGGCEQYF
TRBJ2-2,NA,TRBV6-2/TRBV6-3,NA,TGCGCCAGCCAATACACCGGGGAGCTGTTGTTT,CASQYTGELLF
TRBJ1-1,NA,TRBV12-3/TRBV12-4,once,TGTGCCAGCACCCCATGTGCTGAAGCTTTCTTT,CASTPCAEAFF
TRBJ2-1,NA,TRBV30,NA,TGTACCTGGACCTACCTGACCATCAATGAGGAGCAGTTCTTC,CTWTYLTINEEQFF
TRBJ1-4,NA,TRBV11-2,NA,TGTGCCAGCAGCAAGACTCCAGAAGGAACAATTGAAAAACAGTTTTTT,CASSKTPEGTIEKQFF
TRBJ2-3,TRBD1,TRBV4-1,NA,TGCACCAGCAGCCAAGACGGGACAGTTAGCACAGATGCGCAGTACTTT,CTSSQDGTVSTDAQYF
TRBJ2-5,TRBD2,TRBV11-2,NA,TGTGCCAACAGCCAAACTCCTGGCGGGAGGAAAGAGATTCAGTACTTC,CANSQTPGGRKEIQYF
TRBJ2-3,TRBD2,TRBV4-2,NA,TGTGCCAGCAGCCAAATGGCGCTTCTAGCGGGAGTGACAGATACGCAGTTTTTT,CASSQMALLAGVTDTQFF
TRBJ1-2,TRBD1,TRBV5-6,NA,TGTGCCAGGAGCTTGGTTGGGACAGGAGGCTACATCTTC,CARSLVGTGGYIF
TRBJ2-7,TRBD1,TRBV12-3/TRBV12-4,few,TGTGCCAGCAGTTCGGGACAGGGGGCCAACTACGAGCAATACTTC,CASSSGQGANYEQYF
TRBJ2-6,NA,TRBV6-5,NA,TGTGCCAGCACCGGGTGGGGGGCCAACGTCTTGGCTTTC,CASTGWGANVLAF
TRBJ2-7,TRBD2,TRBV10-3,NA,TGTGCCATCACCAAGCGATCGGGACTAGTGGGAGCGTTCTCCTACGAGCAGTACTTC,CAITKRSGLVGAFSYEQYF
TRBJ1-2,NA,TRBV7-9,NA,TGTGCCAGCAGTCCCGAGGGTAGGCAGTCCCAGTATGGCTACACCTTC,CASSPEGRQSQYGYTF
TRBJ2-2,NA,TRBV4-3,NA,TGCGCCAGTAGCCAAAACCTAGAAGGAAACCCCAGGGAGCTGTTTTTT,CASSQNLEGNPRELFF
TRBJ2-1,NA,TRBV6-6,medium-sized,TGTGCCAGCAGTGAGAGACCGCGGACTTTTGGAGTTGGTGAGCAGTTCTTC,CASSERPRTFGVGEQFF
TRBJ2-1,NA,TRBV28,NA,TGTGCCAGCAACCCAGTAGGGACGGACTCCTACAATGAGCAGTTCTTC,CASNPVGTDSYNEQFF
TRBJ2-5,NA,TRBV7-9,NA,TGTACCAGCAGCTTAGTTCACGTTTCCCAAGAGACCCAGCACTTC,CTSSLVHVSQETQHF
TRBJ2-7,NA,TRBV5-4,NA,TGTGCCAGCAGCTTGCTTACGTGTCCCGACTCCTACGAGCAGTACTTC,CASSLLTCPDSYEQYF
TRBJ1-6,NA,TRBV4-1,NA,TGCGCAAGCAACCACCACCTACACGGGGCGGATTCACCCCTCCACTTT,CASNHHLHGADSPLHF
TRBJ2-3,NA,TRBV5-1,once,TGCGCCAGCAGAGACGCAGGACCAGATATGCAGTATTTT,CASRDAGPDMQYF
TRBJ2-7,TRBD2,TRBV6-5,NA,TGTGCCAGCAGTTGTACCTGGACTAGCGACGAGCGGTACTTC,CASSCTWTSDERYF
TRBJ2-7,NA,TRBV15,many,TGTGCCACCAGCAGAGAGGACAATTACCTCTACGAGCAGTACTTC,CATSREDNYLYEQYF
TRBJ2-2,TRBD2,TRBV12-3/TRBV12-4,NA,TGTGCCAGCAGTTTAGTGTTAGCGGGAGTTTTCGGGGAGCTGTCTTTT,CASSLVLAGVFGELSF
TRBJ1-1,TRBD1,TRBV14,NA,TGTGCCAGCAGCCAAGCGCCAGGGGGGAGAACTGAAGCTTTCTTT,CASSQAPGGRTEAFF
TRBJ2-7,NA,TRBV5-4,NA,TGTGCCAGCAGCTGTGGTGGGTTAGTCGGGGACGAGCAGTATTTC,CASSCGGLVGDEQYF
TRBJ2-3,TRBD1,TRBV4-1,NA,TGCGCAAGCAGCCAAGAGGGGACAGTTAGCACAGATACGCAGTATTTT,CASSQEGTVSTDTQYF
TRBJ2-7,TRBD1,TRBV12-3/TRBV12-4,NA,TGTGCCAGCAGTATCAGGTCAGGGGGTCCCTACGAGCAGTACTTC,CASSIRSGGPYEQYF
TRBJ1-2,NA,TRBV12-3/TRBV12-4,medium-sized,TGTGCCAGCAGTTTAGTCGTCGGCTATGGCTACACCTTC,CASSLVVGYGYTF
TRBJ2-7,NA,TRBV10-2,few,TGCGCCACCGGAGAGGTCGGCGAGCAGTACTTC,CATGEVGEQYF
TRBJ1-1,NA,TRBV12-3/TRBV12-4,NA,TGTGCCACCACCCAATATTCTGAAGCTTTCTTT,CATTQYSEAFF
TRBJ2-1,TRBD2,TRBV28,NA,TGCGCCAGCGGTCGCCTCGGACTAGCGGGACGCAATGAGCAGTTCTTC,CASGRLGLAGRNEQFF
TRBJ2-1,TRBD2,TRBV20-1,many,TGCAGTGCCCTGCTGAGCGGGAGGAATGAGCAGTTCTTC,CSALLSGRNEQFF
TRBJ2-2,NA,TRBV4-1,NA,TGTGCCAGCAGCCAAGATGATAACACCTGGGAGCTGTTTTTT,CASSQDDNTWELFF
TRBJ1-3,NA,TRBV25-1,NA,TGTGCTAGCAGTCGCCGGGACCGTACTCAGGGAAACACCGTATATTTT,CASSRRDRTQGNTVYF
TRBJ2-7,TRBD1,TRBV6-5,NA,TGTGCCGGCCCTTCCGGGACAGGGTATGACGAGCAGTACTTC,CAGPSGTGYDEQYF
TRBJ2-7,NA,TRBV20-1,NA,TGCAGTGCTCCTGCTCGGCCCTATTACGAGCAGTACTTC,CSAPARPYYEQYF
TRBJ2-2,TRBD2,TRBV6-5,NA,TGTGCCAGCAGGGGGACTAGCGGGAGTCTCTGGGAGCTGCTTTTT,CASRGTSGSLWELLF
TRBJ1-1,NA,TRBV29-1,NA,TGCAGCGTCGTGGGCGCCAGGGGTGAAGCTTTCTTT,CSVVGARGEAFF
TRBJ2-1,NA,TRBV20-1,NA,TGCAGTGCTAGAGATCTATTCCAGCTCAGCGGGTACCGCAATGAGCAGTTCTTC,CSARDLFQLSGYRNEQFF
TRBJ2-3,NA,TRBV4-2,NA,TGTGCCAGCAGCCAAGAGAAGAGAGTGACAAATAGGCAGTATTTT,CASSQEKRVTNRQYF
TRBJ2-7,NA,TRBV6-2/TRBV6-3,few,TGTGTCAGCAGTTACTTGAAGGGGTTCGGGGAGCTGTACTTC,CVSSYLKGFGELYF